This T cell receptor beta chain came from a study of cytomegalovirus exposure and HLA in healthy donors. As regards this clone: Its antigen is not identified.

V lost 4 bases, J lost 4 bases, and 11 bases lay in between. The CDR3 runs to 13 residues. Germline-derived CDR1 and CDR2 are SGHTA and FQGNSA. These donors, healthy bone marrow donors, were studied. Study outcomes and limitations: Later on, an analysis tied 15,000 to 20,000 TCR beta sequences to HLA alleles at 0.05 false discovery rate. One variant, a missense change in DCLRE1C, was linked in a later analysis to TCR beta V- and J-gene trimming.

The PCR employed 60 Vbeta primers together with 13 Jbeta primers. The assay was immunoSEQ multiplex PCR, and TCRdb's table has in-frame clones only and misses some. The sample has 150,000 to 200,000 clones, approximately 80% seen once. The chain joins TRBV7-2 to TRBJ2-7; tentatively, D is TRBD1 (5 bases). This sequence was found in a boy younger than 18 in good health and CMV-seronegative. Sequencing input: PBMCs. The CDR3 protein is CASSSAAGYEQYF. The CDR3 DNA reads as TGTGCCAGCAGCTCGGCGGCAGGGTACGAGCAGTACTTC.